A single sample is the source of the 22 T cell receptor beta chains below, sequenced in a study of T cell responses to AZD1222 COVID-19 vaccine. TCRdb's table, derived via immunoSEQ multiplex PCR, lists solely in-frame clones and lacks some. The top ten hold roughly 2.8% of the sample, which has some 130,000 clones, approximately 90% seen once. The material sequenced was peripheral blood, taken on day 0 of AZD1222 vaccination. The receptors were gathered from an adult in good health.

In this sample, this clone turned up once. DNA of the CDR3: TGCGCCAGCAGCTTGGGGGCTAGCGGGAGCAATGAGCAGTTCTTC. Its translation is CASSLGASGSNEQFF. J is TRBJ2-1 and V is TRBV5-1, with 10 bases fitting TRBD2. V dropped 0 bases and J dropped 6; count of bases not matched to a gene: 3. The length of the CDR3 is 15 residues. Germline assignment: CDR1 SGHRS and CDR2 YFSETQ.

The V and J genes are TRBV14 and TRBJ2-2; tentatively, D is TRBD1 or TRBD2 (6 bases each). This CDR3 spans 13 amino acids. In germline, CDR1 is SGHDN, CDR2 FVKESK. The germline V and J ends were trimmed by 5 bases and 6 bases, with 10 bases remaining between them. The CDR3 spells CASSYREAGELFF. Written as DNA, the CDR3 is TGTGCCAGCAGCTACAGGGAGGCCGGGGAGCTGTTTTTT.

The chain recombines TRBV7-2 with TRBJ2-7; a weak D match, TRBD1 (5 bases). Germline assignment: CDR1 SGHTA and CDR2 FQGNSA. The CDR3 sequence is 15 residues long. V lost 6 bases and J lost 3, with 18 bases in between. DNA for the CDR3: TGTGCCAGCAGATGGGGCGAAAACCCCTACTACGAGCAGTACTTC. Amino acids: CASRWGENPYYEQYF.

The chain carries TRBV21-1 and TRBJ1-3; the listed D gene, TRBD1, was not tested against the DNA. TRBV21-1 represents a pseudogene. The CDR3 has 15 residues. For the CDR3, the DNA is TGTGCCAGCAGCATGGACAGGAGGTCTGGAAACACCATATATTTT. It translates to CASSMDRRSGNTIYF.

This chain uses TRBV7-9 with TRBJ2-7; D call uncertain. The CDR3 sequence is 14 residues long. V was cut by 1 base and J by 1 base, with 8 bases left in between. From germline, CDR1 is SEHNR and CDR2 FQNEAQ (reference sequence). The CDR3 DNA sequence: TGTGCCAGCAGCTTAGAAGGCAGATCCTACGAGCAGTACTTC. Amino acid sequence: CASSLEGRSYEQYF.

The chain joins TRBV19 to TRBJ1-1; TRBD1 is a possible D gene (6 bases). The CDR3 loop spans 15 amino acids. V lost 7 bases and J lost 5, with 20 bases in between. The germline V gene encodes CDR1 LNHDA and CDR2 SQIVND (reference sequence). Written as DNA, the CDR3 is TGTGCCAGTACGGTCCCCGGGGGGCAGAGGACTGAAGCTTTCTTT. This translates into CASTVPGGQRTEAFF. Full variable domain (rest looked up from reference TRBV19 and TRBJ1-1): DGGITQSPKYLFRKEGQNVTLSCEQNLNHDAMYWYRQDPGQGLRLIYYSQIVNDFQKGDIAEGYSVSREKKESFPLTVTSAQKNPTAFYLCASTVPGGQRTEAFFGQGTRLTVV.

This clone was picked up a small number of times. The chain has TRBV5-1 and TRBJ2-2, with 7 bases aligning to TRBD2. V dropped 5 bases and J dropped 1; count of bases not matched to a gene: 5. This CDR3 has 15 amino acids. CDR1 and CDR2 from the germline V gene are SGHRS and YFSETQ. Here the CDR3 reads CASRPSGVNTGELFF. The CDR3 bases are TGCGCCAGCAGGCCCAGCGGGGTGAACACCGGGGAGCTGTTTTTT.

The rearrangement joins TRBV5-1 to TRBJ2-5; D unclear. Trimming pared 1 base from V and 4 bases from J, leaving 8 bases between. CDR3 length equals 13 residues. CDR1 is SGHRS and CDR2 is YFSETQ in the germline V gene. The CDR3 is CASSLSSAETQYF. DNA of the CDR3: TGCGCCAGCAGCTTGTCTTCGGCAGAGACCCAGTACTTC.

CDR3 region: CATSRSGTGTFKGNQPQHF. In DNA, the CDR3 is TGTGCCACCAGCCGGTCTGGGACAGGGACCTTCAAGGGCAATCAGCCCCAGCATTTT. The chain joins TRBV15 to TRBJ1-5; 9 bases align to TRBD1. CDR3 length: 19 amino acids. Germline values: CDR1 LNHNV, CDR2 YYDKDF (reference sequence). V dropped 5 bases and J dropped 2; count of bases not matched to a gene: 16.

V gene TRBV4-3 combines with J gene TRBJ2-6, with unresolved D. The V gene lost 1 base and the J gene lost 1 base, with 5 bases spanning the gap. CDR1 is LGHNA, CDR2 YSLEER, per germline. This CDR3 contains 15 residues. CDR3 in amino acids: CASSQVSSGANVLTF. The CDR3 coding sequence is TGCGCCAGCAGCCAAGTTTCTTCTGGGGCCAACGTCCTGACTTTC.

The CDR3 loop is CASSSTGGAWEKLFF. In nucleotides, the CDR3 is TGTGCCAGCAGCTCGACAGGGGGGGCCTGGGAAAAACTGTTTTTT. The V call is TRBV11-2, the J call TRBJ1-4; 9 bases are shared with TRBD1. The CDR3 extends over 15 amino acids. Per the germline V gene, CDR1 is SGHAT and CDR2 is FQNNGV. J lost 8 bases, V lost 4 bases, and 8 bases had no gene match.

The rearrangement joins TRBV7-2 to TRBJ1-2; no clear D. The CDR3 sequence is 15 residues long. Germline-derived CDR1 and CDR2 are SGHTA and FQGNSA. The V and J ends lost 2 bases and 4 bases respectively, with 14 bases between them. CDR3 DNA: TGTGCCAGCAGCTTAAATCTAAAGGGTCTCTATGGCTACACCTTC. Protein product: CASSLNLKGLYGYTF.

The chain uses TRBV3-1 (or the pseudogene TRBV3-2) and TRBJ1-6; no reliable D call. Germline loops: CDR1 LGHDT, CDR2 YNNKEL (reference sequence). The CDR3 sequence is 13 residues long. Trimming cost V 9 bases and J 1 base, with 7 bases left between them. CDR3 bases: TGTGCCAGTCAAGGGTCCTATAATTCACCCCTCCACTTT. This codes for CASQGSYNSPLHF.

The chain joins TRBV5-6 to TRBJ2-7; D not resolved. The germline gives CDR1 SGHDT, CDR2 YYEEEE. V was trimmed by 3 bases and J by 3 bases, leaving 13 bases between them. This CDR3 is built from 14 residues. CDR3 bases: TGTGCCAGCAGCTCCGTCTGGCGGAACTACGAGCAGTACTTC. Amino acids: CASSSVWRNYEQYF.

The chain links TRBV6-1 to TRBJ2-1; TRBD2 aligns across 7 bases. V was pared by 2 bases and J by 10 bases, with 20 bases of the junction left unmatched. The germline CDR1 and CDR2 sequences are MNHNS and SASEGT. CDR3 size: 18 residues. The CDR3 protein is CASSEPIIAGPPRREQFF. The CDR3 DNA follows: TGTGCCAGCAGTGAACCCATTATAGCGGGTCCCCCCCGCCGGGAGCAGTTCTTC.

This chain joins TRBV18 and TRBJ2-7; D may correspond to TRBD1 or TRBD2 (6 bases each). Per germline, CDR1 KGHSH and CDR2 LQKENI. Trimming shortened V by 5 bases and J by 6 bases, and 11 bases separated the two germline ends. The CDR3 contains 12 residues. CDR3 sequence reads: CASSGGRSEQYF. The CDR3 coding sequence is TGTGCCAGCTCAGGGGGGCGCTCCGAGCAGTACTTC.

The genes are TRBV6-5 and TRBJ2-7; D might be TRBD1 (6 bases). The CDR3 runs to 13 residues. Deletions cut 5 bases from V and 4 bases from J, with 12 bases between. Germline CDR1 MNHEY, CDR2 SVGAGI. Here the CDR3 DNA reads TGTGCCAGCAGTCCCGGGACACATTACGAGCAGTACTTC. Encoded protein: CASSPGTHYEQYF.

This clone was observed once. The rearrangement joins TRBV11-3 to TRBJ2-3; no reliable D call. The V gene lost 4 bases and the J gene lost 2 bases, with 10 bases spanning the gap. The CDR3 has 14 residues. CDR1 and CDR2 (germline): SGHNT, YENEEA. The CDR3 sequence is CASSSPVATDTQYF. As DNA, the CDR3 is TGTGCCAGCAGCTCCCCGGTAGCCACAGATACGCAGTATTTT.

The chain carries TRBV9 and TRBJ1-2; 7 bases are shared with TRBD1. CDR3 length: 14 residues. Germline V gene lookup returns CDR1 SGDLS and CDR2 YYNGEE. The trim removed 0 bases at V and 2 bases at J, leaving 1 base unmatched. As DNA, the CDR3 is TGTGCCAGCAGCGTAGAACAGGGGAACTATGGCTACACCTTC. It codes for CASSVEQGNYGYTF. Drawing the rest from reference TRBV9 and TRBJ1-2, the complete variable domain is DSGVTQTPKHLITATGQRVTLRCSPRSGDLSVYWYQQSLDQGLQFLIQYYNGEERAKGNILERFSAQQFPDLHSELNLSSLELGDSALYFCASSVEQGNYGYTFGSGTRLTVV.

V usage is TRBV5-1 and J usage is TRBJ1-2; TRBD1 might be the D (6 bases). CDR1 SGHRS and CDR2 YFSETQ come from the germline V gene. The CDR3 loop spans 13 amino acids. V was pared by 3 bases and J by 8 bases, with 14 bases between. The CDR3 protein is CASSWGAQRGYTF. As DNA, the CDR3 is TGCGCCAGCAGCTGGGGGGCACAGCGCGGCTACACCTTC.

The rearrangement joins TRBV2 to TRBJ2-2, with 12 bases that match TRBD2. Germline lookup yields CDR1 SNHLY and CDR2 FYNNEI. The CDR3 covers 15 residues. V was clipped by 6 bases and J by 4 bases; unmatched bases: 3. As DNA, the CDR3 is TGTGCCAGCAGGAGACTAGCGGGAGTCACCGGGGAGCTGTTTTTT. This codes for CASRRLAGVTGELFF.

The V gene is TRBV3-1 (or the pseudogene TRBV3-2), the J gene TRBJ2-2, with TRBD2 matching over 7 bases. Germline CDR1 LGHDT, CDR2 YNNKEL (reference sequence). CDR3 length: 18 residues. V dropped 1 base and J dropped 2; count of bases not matched to a gene: 10. CDR3 protein: CASSQVFLGRGNTGELFF. The CDR3 coding sequence is TGTGCCAGCAGCCAAGTCTTCCTGGGGAGGGGTAACACCGGGGAGCTGTTTTTT.